This section outlines one T cell receptor beta chain sequence together with its context. Repertoires were generated with immunoSEQ multiplex PCR, while TCRdb's copy carries only in-frame clones and drops some. Among about 50,000 clones, 70% to 85% were seen once, and the ten largest hold approximately 0.59%. This entry comes from a study of memory CD4+ T cells and cytomegalovirus serostatus. Single viable CD3+CD4+CD8-CD45RO+ cells were sorted as the memory CD4+ T cells. Total CD4+ T cells were enriched by CD4 positive selection. Losses at the gene ends were 5 bases for V and 3 bases for J; bases not matched to a gene: 11. CDR1 is SGHVS, CDR2 FNYEAQ, per germline. This CDR3 has 16 amino acids.

The source is an adult in good health and CMV-seronegative. The sample consisted of memory CD4+ T cells from blood. The gene calls are TRBV7-6 and TRBJ2-5; 8 bases fit TRBD2. In nucleotides, the CDR3 is TGTGCCAGCAGCCGCAATACCCGGACTAGCAAAGAGACCCAGTACTTC. Its protein product is CASSRNTRTSKETQYF.